This T cell receptor beta chain was observed in a study of naive and memory T cell subsets. Germline lookup yields CDR1 MNHEY and CDR2 SVGAGI. The CDR3 has 13 residues. Both TRBC1 and TRBC2 were covered by a beta constant-region primer of two equimolar oligonucleotides. TCRdb used MiXCR to reprocess the UMI-ligation and nested PCR reads, holding one entry per CDR3 protein. The sample records under 150,000 distinct CDR3 sequences, about a sixth being singletons. This clonotype appeared a few times. At one boundary the junction diverges from the germline segment, which might be a read error. V usage is TRBV6-5 and J usage is TRBJ2-7; 10 positions match TRBD2. Sequencing input: naive CD4+ T cells from blood. The TCR sequence derives from a human donor in good health. CDR3 in amino acids: CASSYSIAGGYTF. The CDR3 nucleotides read TGTGCCAGCAGTTACTCTATAGCGGGAGGTTATACCTTC.